These T cell receptor beta chains were read from a single sample in a study of OX40 agonist ivuxolimab in advanced cancers. Here immunoSEQ multiplex PCR was the method, and the copy in TCRdb shows in-frame clones only, minus some. In the table there are more than 75,000 clones, approximately 85% of which are singletons. The sequencing used CD4+ or CD8+ T cells sorted from blood, collected in a trial of the OX40 agonist ivuxolimab. The receptors were gathered from an adult with an advanced solid tumor such as melanoma, head and neck, liver or kidney cancer. The CDR3 runs from the conserved cysteine through the conserved F or W. The D gene is left open where the match is weak. Some rows have no size entry. The others give once, few or many, or a class for an expanded clone.

v_call,d_call,j_call,clone_size,cdr3_nt,cdr3_aa
TRBV7-7,NA,TRBJ2-5,once,TGTGCTAGCAGCTTAGTCGGAGGCCAAGAGACCCAGTACTTC,CASSLVGGQETQYF
TRBV6-1,NA,TRBJ2-3,NA,TGTGCCAGCAGTAAGGGCTCCACAGATACGCAGTATTTT,CASSKGSTDTQYF
TRBV11-2,NA,TRBJ2-5,NA,TGTGCCAGCAGCCCCACGGAGACCCAGTACTTC,CASSPTETQYF
TRBV9,TRBD2,TRBJ2-3,once,TGTGCCAGCAGCGTAGCTGCGGGGGGGCCTTCAACCGCAGATACGCAGTATTTT,CASSVAAGGPSTADTQYF
TRBV6-6,TRBD1,TRBJ1-1,NA,TGTGCCAGCAGCTTTAACAGGGGCCTGAACACTGAAGCTTTCTTT,CASSFNRGLNTEAFF
TRBV10-3,TRBD1,TRBJ2-2,once,TGTGCCATCATGGGGACAGGGAACACCGGGGAGCTGTTTTTT,CAIMGTGNTGELFF
TRBV28,TRBD1,TRBJ2-3,NA,TGTGCCAGCAGTTCCCCGGGACAGGGAACAGATACGCAGTATTTT,CASSSPGQGTDTQYF
TRBV7-2,NA,TRBJ2-1,NA,TGTGCCAGCAGCTTAGCGGGGACTGCACGCCACAATGAGCAGTTCTTC,CASSLAGTARHNEQFF
TRBV30,NA,TRBJ2-3,NA,TGTGCCTGGAACGGCGGGCTTAGGGATACGCAGTATTTT,CAWNGGLRDTQYF
TRBV5-1,NA,TRBJ2-7,NA,TGCGCCAGCAGCTTGGGGGACATAGGTTCCTACGAGCAGTACTTC,CASSLGDIGSYEQYF
TRBV6-6,TRBD1,TRBJ1-2,NA,TGTGCCAGCAGTTACGGAGGGGGCCGCGGCTACACCTTC,CASSYGGGRGYTF
TRBV4-1,NA,TRBJ1-5,NA,TGCGCCAGCAGCCAGATAGGGCCGAAGGGACAGCCCCAGCATTTT,CASSQIGPKGQPQHF
TRBV30,NA,TRBJ2-3,NA,TGTGCCTGGAGCCCGGGGCCCGCGGATACGCAGTATTTT,CAWSPGPADTQYF
TRBV28,TRBD2,TRBJ2-1,NA,TGTGCCAGCACCAGGGGACTAGCGGAATACAATGAGCAGTTCTTC,CASTRGLAEYNEQFF
TRBV7-2,TRBD1,TRBJ1-2,once,TGTGCCAGCAGCTCTATCGCAGGACAGGGGTTTATGCGCTACACCTTC,CASSSIAGQGFMRYTF
TRBV11-2,NA,TRBJ1-5,NA,TGTGCCAGCAGCTTATCCAGGGATCAGCCCCAGCATTTT,CASSLSRDQPQHF
TRBV29-1,NA,TRBJ1-3,NA,TGCAGCTCGGAGGGGGGGGTAAGCGGCTGTGGAAACACCATATATTTT,CSSEGGVSGCGNTIYF
TRBV6-5,NA,TRBJ2-5,NA,TGTGCCAGCAGCCTCGCGACAGGCCAAGAGACCCAGTACTTC,CASSLATGQETQYF
TRBV2,NA,TRBJ1-5,few,TGTGCCAGCCGGGCCCAAAGGATTGGTCAGCCCCAGCATTTT,CASRAQRIGQPQHF
TRBV28,NA,TRBJ2-1,NA,TGTGCCAGCAGTTTATCATGGGAGCAGTTCTTC,CASSLSWEQFF
TRBV5-5,TRBD1,TRBJ2-7,NA,TGTGCCAGCAGCTTAACGGACAGGGACTACGAGCAGTACTTC,CASSLTDRDYEQYF
TRBV27,NA,TRBJ2-1,NA,TGTGCCAGCAAGTTACAACCCAACTTTCTAGAGCAGTTCTTC,CASKLQPNFLEQFF
TRBV6-1,TRBD1,TRBJ1-4,once,TGTGCCAGCAGAGAGGGGACAGGGTGGGAAAAACTGTTTTTT,CASREGTGWEKLFF
TRBV15,NA,TRBJ1-2,NA,TGTGCCACCAGCAGAGGACAATTCCCCTATGGCTACACCTTC,CATSRGQFPYGYTF
TRBV5-4,TRBD2,TRBJ2-5,NA,TGTGCCAGCAGCTTGCGGCGGGGGGCCCGGGAGACCCAGTACTTC,CASSLRRGARETQYF
TRBV7-7,NA,TRBJ2-1,NA,TGTGCTAGCAGCCCGACAGGAGTCGTCGGAGGTCAGTTCTTC,CASSPTGVVGGQFF
TRBV29-1,NA,TRBJ2-5,NA,TGCAGCGCACAGACAGGAACTTTCGGGACCCAGTACTTC,CSAQTGTFGTQYF
TRBV9,NA,TRBJ1-1,NA,TGTGCCAGCAGCTTCATAGGAGGGATGACTGAAGCTTTCTTT,CASSFIGGMTEAFF
TRBV7-2,TRBD2,TRBJ2-1,NA,TGTGCCAGCAGCTTATTCCCTAGCGGGGGCGAGCAGTTCTTC,CASSLFPSGGEQFF